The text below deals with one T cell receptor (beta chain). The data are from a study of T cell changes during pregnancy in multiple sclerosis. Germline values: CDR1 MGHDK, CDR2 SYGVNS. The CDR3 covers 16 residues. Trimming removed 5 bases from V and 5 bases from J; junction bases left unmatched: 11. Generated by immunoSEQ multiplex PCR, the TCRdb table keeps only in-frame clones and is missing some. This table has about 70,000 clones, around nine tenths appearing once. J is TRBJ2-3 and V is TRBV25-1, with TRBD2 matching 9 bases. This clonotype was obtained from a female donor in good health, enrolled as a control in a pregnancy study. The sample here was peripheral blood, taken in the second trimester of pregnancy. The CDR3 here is CASSPPQRGERDTQYF. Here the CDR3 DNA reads TGTGCCAGCAGTCCTCCTCAGCGGGGGGAGCGAGATACGCAGTATTTT.